The rows below give T cell receptor beta chains drawn from one sample of a study of T cells in Graves' hyperthyroidism and ophthalmopathy. TCRdb reprocessed the multiplex PCR reads via MiXCR and lists one record per CDR3 protein. The sample includes approximately 590,000 distinct CDR3 sequences, under 60% of them seen just once. Sequencing was performed on peripheral blood or thyroid tissue (not recorded which). All receptors derive from a woman under 30 with Graves' hyperthyroidism. Each CDR3 is given with its conserved first and last residue. D genes are given only for firm matches. The listing skips clone size in some rows; elsewhere it reads once, few, many or a size class.

>many|TRBV7-9|13|TRBD1|TRBJ1-4
CASRDRGGEKLFF
TGTGCCAGCAGGGACAGGGGAGGTGAAAAACTGTTTTTT
>few|TRBV20-1|15|TRBD1|TRBJ1-5
CSAPSGDRAGQPQHF
TGCAGTGCTCCGAGCGGGGACAGGGCAGGACAGCCCCAGCATTTT
>-|TRBV6-5|14|-|TRBJ1-5
CASTRLEGNQPQHF
TGTGCCAGCACCCGGTTAGAGGGCAATCAGCCCCAGCATTTT
>-|TRBV29-1|13|-|TRBJ2-7
CSVQGGPTWEQYF
TGCAGCGTGCAGGGGGGCCCGACTTGGGAGCAGTACTTC
>-|TRBV11-2|16|TRBD1|TRBJ2-2
CASSLVGDRAAGELFF
TGTGCCAGCAGCTTAGTCGGGGACAGGGCGGCCGGGGAGCTGTTTTTT
>-|TRBV7-9|12|-|TRBJ1-2
CASSFGAGGYTF
TGTGCCAGCAGCTTTGGGGCAGGTGGCTACACCTTC
>many|TRBV24-1|14|-|TRBJ1-5
CATSDRDPLGPQHF
TGTGCCACCAGTGATCGGGACCCTCTGGGGCCCCAGCATTTT
>many|TRBV12-3/TRBV12-4|12|-|TRBJ1-5
CASSQEGQPQHF
TGTGCCAGCAGCCAAGAGGGTCAGCCCCAGCATTTT
>-|TRBV2|15|-|TRBJ1-2
CASSPQGDVNYGYTF
TGTGCCAGCTCACCACAAGGGGACGTCAACTATGGCTACACCTTC
>few|TRBV7-9|14|TRBD1|TRBJ1-2
CASSLDDRAYGYTF
TGTGCCAGCAGCTTAGATGACAGGGCGTATGGCTACACCTTC
>few|TRBV2|15|TRBD1|TRBJ1-1
CASSELGQGAVRAFF
TGTGCCAGCAGTGAACTCGGACAGGGGGCGGTCCGAGCTTTCTTT
>-|TRBV2|16|TRBD2|TRBJ2-3
CASRSPSGKSTDTQYF
TGTGCCAGCAGATCCCCTAGCGGGAAAAGCACAGATACGCAGTATTTT
>many|TRBV29-1|10|-|TRBJ1-2
CSVGQDGYTF
TGCAGCGTTGGGCAGGATGGCTACACCTTC
>-|TRBV20-1|13|-|TRBJ2-2
CSASEENTGELFF
TGCAGTGCTAGCGAGGAAAACACCGGGGAGCTGTTTTTT
>few|TRBV2|16|TRBD1|TRBJ1-1
CASSNGDRALNTEAFF
TGTGCCAGCAGCAACGGGGACAGGGCTTTGAACACTGAAGCTTTCTTT